The source of this T cell receptor (beta chain) is a study of T cells in tuberculosis. Sorting used thawed, overnight-rested PBMC stained with anti-CD3, a viability dye and GMM-loaded CD1B tetramer. The CD1B tetramers carried C32 glucose monomycolate purified from Rhodococcus equi. Tetramer-negative cells, around 92,000 per donor, were also sorted. Measured with immunoSEQ multiplex PCR; TCRdb has only the in-frame clones, and not every one. Of 60,000 or so clones in the sample, under 90% were seen once. CDR1 is MNHEY and CDR2 is SVGAGI in the germline V gene. CDR3 length equals 14 residues. The V gene lost 0 bases and the J gene lost 0 bases, with 6 bases spanning the gap.

This sequence originates from an adult woman with latent tuberculosis. The V and J genes are TRBV6-5 and TRBJ2-7, with D uncertain. Material for sequencing was CD1b-GMM tetramer-negative cells sorted from PBMCs. CDR3 sequence reads: CASSYSTSSYEQYF. The CDR3 DNA reads TGTGCCAGCAGTTACTCCACGAGCTCCTACGAGCAGTACTTC.